A selection of T cell receptor beta chains follows, all from one sample in a study of T cell responses to AZD1222 COVID-19 vaccine. The method was immunoSEQ multiplex PCR; TCRdb's version includes in-frame clones alone and lacks a portion of them. The sample has some 110,000 clones; around 83% are singletons. The input for sequencing was peripheral blood, taken 28 days after the second AZD1222 dose. The source is an adult who received the AZD1222 COVID-19 vaccine. Both conserved end residues are part of each CDR3. D genes are given only for firm matches. The size of a clone is reported for some rows only, either as once, few or many, or as a class for expanded clones.

J: TRBJ2-2; V: TRBV4-1; size: NA; D: TRBD1; CDR3: CASSRKLNRGTTGELFF; DNA: TGCGCCAGCAGCCGAAAACTTAACAGGGGCACCACCGGGGAGCTGTTTTTT
J: TRBJ1-3; V: TRBV9; size: NA; D: NA; CDR3: CASSGGARTGNTIYF; DNA: TGTGCCAGCAGCGGAGGGGCTCGGACGGGAAACACCATATATTTT
J: TRBJ1-3; V: TRBV27; size: NA; D: NA; CDR3: CASSLQGPSGNTIYF; DNA: TGTGCCAGCAGTTTACAGGGCCCCTCTGGAAACACCATATATTTT
J: TRBJ2-7; V: TRBV18; size: once; D: NA; CDR3: CASSPPPSHEQYF; DNA: TGTGCCAGCTCTCCGCCGCCTTCCCACGAGCAGTACTTC
J: TRBJ1-3; V: TRBV30; size: NA; D: NA; CDR3: CAWSRESLSGNTIYF; DNA: TGTGCCTGGAGTAGGGAGAGTCTCTCTGGAAACACCATATATTTT
J: TRBJ2-2; V: TRBV6-1; size: once; D: NA; CDR3: CASSEQGGPTGELFF; DNA: TGTGCCAGCAGTGAACAGGGTGGTCCGACCGGGGAGCTGTTTTTT
J: TRBJ1-4; V: TRBV5-5; size: NA; D: TRBD1; CDR3: CASSFSRGPNEKLFF; DNA: TGTGCCAGCAGCTTCTCCAGGGGGCCTAATGAAAAACTGTTTTTT
J: TRBJ2-5; V: TRBV10-2; size: NA; D: TRBD2; CDR3: CASSFSRLAGAWETQYF; DNA: TGCGCCAGCAGTTTCTCCCGACTAGCGGGAGCGTGGGAGACCCAGTACTTC
J: TRBJ2-3; V: TRBV11-2; size: NA; D: NA; CDR3: CASSLGTDTQYF; DNA: TGTGCCAGCAGCTTAGGTACAGATACGCAGTATTTT
J: TRBJ2-1; V: TRBV10-3; size: NA; D: NA; CDR3: CAISRGGTNNEQFF; DNA: TGTGCCATCAGTAGGGGAGGAACAAACAATGAGCAGTTCTTC
J: TRBJ1-2; V: TRBV7-8; size: NA; D: NA; CDR3: CASSLAGTNYGYTF; DNA: TGTGCCAGCAGCTTAGCGGGGACCAACTATGGCTACACCTTC
J: TRBJ2-3; V: TRBV5-5; size: NA; D: NA; CDR3: CASSLSAWGDTQYF; DNA: TGTGCCAGCAGCTTGTCGGCTTGGGGGGATACGCAGTATTTT
J: TRBJ2-2; V: TRBV5-1; size: NA; D: NA; CDR3: CASREPGGELFF; DNA: TGCGCCAGCAGGGAACCGGGCGGGGAGCTGTTTTTT